The present entry profiles one T cell receptor (beta chain) with its context. Its antigen is still unknown. The data were taken from a study of shared clonotypes between healthy human individuals. Study conclusions and caveats: Across a handful of donors, naive CD4 shared around 5.3%, naive CD8 around 4%, memory CD4 2.3%, memory CD8 around 0.42%. Naive subsets tended to show greater estimated richness than memory subsets.

Clones were read by immunoSEQ multiplex PCR, and TCRdb kept only the in-frame ones, dropping some. The sample consists of roughly 2,000,000 clones, around 93% of them appearing once. Naive CD8 cells lacked CD45RO, underwent positive selection for CCR7 and left out terminally differentiated effector memory CD45RA+ cells. Sequencing was performed on naive CD8+ T cells from PBMCs. The source of this sequence is a man aged 18 to 29 in good health. Some clones in this sample may be carry-over from other donors' samples.

The CDR3 bases are TGCAGCGCTATACTACTCGACAGGGGGGTTAACTATGGCTACACCTTC. Its protein product is CSAILLDRGVNYGYTF. The rearrangement joins TRBV29-1 to TRBJ1-2; the match to TRBD1 covers 9 bases. V gave up 7 bases and J gave up 1 base; unmatched junction bases: 13. The length of the CDR3 is 16 residues. Germline CDR1 is SQVTM and CDR2 is ANQGSEA.